Each of the 13 T cell receptor beta chains below was sequenced from the same sample in a study of beta chain features in type 1 diabetes. cDNA synthesis used the whole RNA isolate, giving expressed TCRB sequences. Data came from immunoSEQ multiplex PCR; TCRdb stores just in-frame clones and leaves some out. The sample has 400,000 to 550,000 clones, about an eighth seen once. Sequencing input: naive CD4+ T cells from blood. These receptors all come from a woman younger than 30 in good health.

The chain recombines TRBV30 with TRBJ2-5; D gene ambiguous. The last part of the DNA fits TRBJ2-7 better; the J call may be wrong. In germline, CDR1 is GTSNPN, CDR2 SVGIG (reference sequence). The CDR3 runs 10 residues. CDR3 amino acids: CAWGPYEQYF. For the CDR3, the DNA is TGTGCCTGGGGTCCCTACGAGCAGTACTTC.

This clone was seen a few times. The rearrangement links TRBV7-2 to TRBJ2-6; D unresolved. The CDR3 consists of 15 residues. The V end lost 4 bases, the J end lost 0 bases, and 7 bases lay between the germline ends. Germline V CDR1 and CDR2: SGHTA, FQGNSA. In DNA, the CDR3 is TGTGCCAGCAGCTACAGCGTCTCTGGGGCCAACGTCCTGACTTTC. Its translation is CASSYSVSGANVLTF.

This clone was found a few times. This sequence joins TRBV7-9 and TRBJ2-1; TRBD2 matches at 11 bases. Trimming at V came to 3 bases and at J to 0 bases, leaving 1 base not matched to a gene. The germline gives CDR1 SEHNR, CDR2 FQNEAQ (reference sequence). The CDR3 contains 16 residues. DNA for the CDR3: TGTGCCAGCAGCTTGGGGACTAGCGGCTCCTACAATGAGCAGTTCTTC. Protein product: CASSLGTSGSYNEQFF.

This clone showed up just a few times. The V and J genes are TRBV14 and TRBJ2-7, with unresolved D. The CDR3 has 13 residues. V lost 4 bases and J 6 bases, leaving 13 bases between the germline ends. In germline, CDR1 is SGHDN, CDR2 FVKESK. Here the CDR3 DNA reads TGTGCCAGCAGCCTTAGACTGGGAACCGAGCAGTACGTC. Its protein product is CASSLRLGTEQYV.

This chain connects TRBV9 to TRBJ2-3; 11 bases line up with TRBD2. The ends lost 6 bases at V and 4 bases at J; junction bases unmatched: 7. The CDR3 has 15 amino acids. CDR1 is SGDLS and CDR2 is YYNGEE in the germline V gene. CDR3 nucleotides: TGTGCCAGCAACTTAGCGGGGGGGCCCGCAGATACGCAGTATTTT. Protein product: CASNLAGGPADTQYF.

This clone has just a few counts. The rearrangement links TRBV11-2 to TRBJ2-1; D may match TRBD1 or TRBD2 (5 bases each). Germline V gives CDR1 SGHAT, CDR2 FQNNGV. Trimming took 5 bases from V and 12 from J, leaving 17 bases between them. The CDR3 consists of 13 residues. CDR3: CASSSPRGYGQFF. CDR3 nucleotide sequence: TGTGCCAGCAGCAGCCCCCGGGGCTACGGGCAGTTCTTC.

This clone was detected ten times or more. The genes are TRBV29-1 and TRBJ1-2, with unresolved D. Germline lookup yields CDR1 SQVTM and CDR2 ANQGSEA. The CDR3 extends over 9 amino acids. V gave up 4 bases and J gave up 7 bases, with 4 bases separating them. In DNA, the CDR3 is TGCAGCGTTGGCTCTGGCTACACCTTC. Its translation: CSVGSGYTF. Filled out from reference TRBV29-1 and TRBJ1-2, the complete variable domain reads SAVISQKPSRDICQRGTSLTIQCQVDSQVTMMFWYRQQPGQSLTLIATANQGSEATYESGFVIDKFPISRPNLTFSTLTVSNMSPEDSSIYLCSVGSGYTFGSGTRLTVV.

The V gene is TRBV4-3, the J gene TRBJ2-3; D is unclear. The CDR3 is 12 residues long. V dropped 4 bases and J dropped 2 bases, with 4 bases sitting between them. Looked up from germline, CDR1 is LGHNA and CDR2 is YSLEER. DNA for the CDR3: TGCGCCAGCAGCCGGGACACAGATACGCAGTATTTT. Protein: CASSRDTDTQYF.

Only a few counts were recorded for this clone. J is TRBJ1-1 and V is TRBV14; possible D gene TRBD1, 6 bases. Trimming removed 1 base at V and 3 bases at J, with 12 bases between. Germline V gives CDR1 SGHDN, CDR2 FVKESK. The CDR3 is 15 amino acids. CDR3 sequence: CASSQGGRGYTEAFF. The DNA for the CDR3 is TGTGCCAGCAGCCAAGGAGGCAGGGGATACACTGAAGCTTTCTTT.

This clone was seen more than once but under ten times. The genes are TRBV4-3 and TRBJ2-2; D is unclear. Between the trimmed V and J ends, which lost 3 bases and 2 bases, there was a span of 4 bases. The CDR3 is made up of 13 amino acids. Germline V gene lookup returns CDR1 LGHNA and CDR2 YSLEER. CDR3 nucleotides: TGCGCCAGCAGCCAGCTAAACACCGGGGAGCTGTTTTTT. Amino acids: CASSQLNTGELFF.

In its sample, this clone was seen a few times. The gene calls are TRBV7-8 and TRBJ2-5, with D uncertain. Looked up from germline, CDR1 is SGHVS and CDR2 is FQNEAQ. This CDR3 is built from 12 residues. The V end was cut by 6 bases, the J end by 5 bases, with 10 bases between. CDR3 amino acids: CASSRVGETQYF. The CDR3 DNA follows: TGTGCCAGCAGTCGGGTCGGGGAGACCCAGTACTTC.

This clone showed up just a few times. The chain combines TRBV29-1 with TRBJ1-1; D gene ambiguous. The germline gives CDR1 SQVTM, CDR2 ANQGSEA. V lost 2 bases, J lost 1 base, and 8 bases lay in between. The CDR3 loop spans 13 amino acids. CDR3 sequence reads: CSVETQQNTEAFF. The CDR3 DNA reads as TGCAGCGTTGAAACTCAACAGAACACTGAAGCTTTCTTT.

In this sample, this clone turned up a few times. This chain connects TRBV6-5 to TRBJ1-1, with D unresolved. The CDR3 runs to 16 residues. The germline V and J ends were trimmed by 0 bases and 6 bases, with 17 bases remaining between them. CDR1 and CDR2 (germline): MNHEY, SVGAGI. The CDR3 nucleotides are TGTGCCAGCAGTTACTCGAAGTTTCCAGGTTCGGCTGAAGCTTTCTTT. Its translation is CASSYSKFPGSAEAFF.